The clone carrying this T cell receptor (beta chain) was seen a few times. Its antigen is unidentified. This sample was taken from a study of cytomegalovirus exposure and HLA in healthy donors. The study's findings and limits: Under in vitro conditions, a few CMV-associated chains were confirmed as specific for CMV antigens.

Germline loops: CDR1 MNHNS, CDR2 SASEGT. The ends were cut back, 4 bases at V and 0 bases at J, with 12 bases in the middle. The CDR3 spans 15 residues. The PCR made use of 60 Vbeta and 13 Jbeta primers. The protocol was immunoSEQ multiplex PCR, while the TCRdb copy is restricted to in-frame clones and leaves out a portion. The repertoire includes under 120,000 clones, 74% of them detected once, and roughly 2.7% sits in the top ten. The V call is TRBV6-1, the J call TRBJ1-1; the D is unclear. Sequencing was carried out using PBMCs. The TCR originated in a man in his forties or fifties in good health and CMV-seropositive. The CDR3 nucleotides read TGTGCCAGCAGTGTCGGAGGCACTGTGAACACTGAAGCTTTCTTT. Encoded protein: CASSVGGTVNTEAFF.